This T cell receptor beta chain was sequenced during a study of graft-versus-host responses after intestinal transplantation. Study overall: As for transplant type, recipients had multivisceral, liver-intestinal, or isolated intestinal grafts. Anti-thymocyte globulin was used for induction in all recipients, who then took tacrolimus and steroids for roughly 3 years.

Study findings and constraints: GvH clones detected in recipient marrow included some appearing first in ileum or blood. Allograft graft-versus-host to host-versus-graft clonal ratios ran high in patients with graft-donor T cell macrochimerism.

Clones were sequenced by immunoSEQ multiplex PCR, and TCRdb holds only the in-frame ones, with some missing. The sample holds around 95,000 clones; roughly nine tenths are singletons and the top ten take 0.95%. The CDR3 covers 19 residues. The V and J ends lost 5 bases and 0 bases respectively, with 20 bases between them. Germline-derived CDR1 and CDR2 are MNHGY and SVAAGI. A note on this clone: Its antigen is still unknown.

This sequence joins TRBV6-9 and TRBJ2-6; D is perhaps TRBD1 (5 bases). This clonotype was obtained from a human donor who was the organ donor for an intestinal transplant. The material sequenced was unstimulated CD4+ T cells sorted from spleen or lymph node cells, taken before transplant. The CDR3: CASSEFDSTPRSGANVLTF. The CDR3 nucleotides read TGTGCCAGCAGTGAGTTCGACAGTACTCCCCGCTCTGGGGCCAACGTCCTGACTTTC.